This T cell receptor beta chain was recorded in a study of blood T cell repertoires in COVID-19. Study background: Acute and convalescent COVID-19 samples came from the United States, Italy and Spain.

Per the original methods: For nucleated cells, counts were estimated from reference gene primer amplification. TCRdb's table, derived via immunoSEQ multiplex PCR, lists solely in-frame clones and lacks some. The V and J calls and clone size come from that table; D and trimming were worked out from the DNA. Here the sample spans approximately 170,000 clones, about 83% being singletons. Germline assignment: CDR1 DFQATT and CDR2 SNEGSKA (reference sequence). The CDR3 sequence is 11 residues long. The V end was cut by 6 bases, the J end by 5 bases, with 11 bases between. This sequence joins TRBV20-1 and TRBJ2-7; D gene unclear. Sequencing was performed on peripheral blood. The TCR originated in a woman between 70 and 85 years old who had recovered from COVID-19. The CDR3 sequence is CSARRSHEQYF. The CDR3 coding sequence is TGCAGTGCCCGGAGAAGCCACGAGCAGTACTTC.